These 8 T cell receptor beta chains share one sample of origin, sequenced in a study of graft-versus-host responses after intestinal transplantation (dated by TCRdb to the early 2020s). The meaning of the sample's time point label: cells obtained before transplantation from donor or recipient. No cognate antigen is known for these TCRs. Library preparation employed the immunoSEQ multiplex PCR assay. TCRdb retrieved this table from immuneACCESS and kept in-frame rearrangements only. Not all clones are present; in checked studies, unresolved V genes account for under half, and no reason is known for the remainder. For this sample there are about 48,000 clones; about nine tenths appear just once. The top ten clonotypes cover almost 2.5% of the sample. The starting material was unstimulated CD4+ T cells sorted from spleen or lymph node cells, obtained before transplant. The source of these receptors is a human donor who was the organ donor for an intestinal transplant.

The chain recombines TRBV7-9 with TRBJ1-2; no reliable D call. The germline CDR1 and CDR2 sequences are SEHNR and FQNEAQ (reference sequence). The V gene lost 7 bases and the J gene lost 3 bases, with 9 bases spanning the gap. The CDR3 length is 12 residues. The CDR3 loop is CASTYGYYGYTF. In DNA, the CDR3 is TGTGCCAGCACCTACGGATACTATGGCTACACCTTC.

V usage is TRBV28 and J usage is TRBJ2-7, with 10 bases fitting TRBD2. V shed 4 bases and J 1 base; nucleotides not matched to a gene: 4. Per germline, CDR1 MDHEN and CDR2 SYDVKM. This CDR3 is 15 amino acids long. CDR3 loop: CASSSIAGGSYEQYF. DNA for the CDR3: TGTGCCAGCAGTTCAATAGCGGGAGGATCCTACGAGCAGTACTTC.

The chain recombines TRBV6-5 with TRBJ2-5; D uncertain. Trimming shortened V by 5 bases and J by 0 bases, and 10 bases separated the two germline ends. The germline CDR1 and CDR2 sequences are MNHEY and SVGAGI. The CDR3 loop spans 14 amino acids. CDR3 DNA: TGTGCCAGCAGTAGAGGCAGGTACCAAGAGACCCAGTACTTC. Its translation is CASSRGRYQETQYF.

This chain links TRBV7-9 with TRBJ2-3, with 7 bases identical to TRBD2. This CDR3 region has 14 residues. The V gene's germline CDR1 is SEHNR and CDR2 FQNEAQ (reference sequence). The junction had 7 bases not matched to a gene; V was cut back by 5 bases and J by 5 bases. The CDR3 loop is CASSPLRGVDTQYF. CDR3 bases: TGTGCCAGCAGCCCCCTTCGGGGGGTAGATACGCAGTATTTT.

The chain is built from TRBV7-2 and TRBJ2-1, with 10 bases identical to TRBD2. Per germline, CDR1 SGHTA and CDR2 FQGNSA. This CDR3 has 14 residues. After removal of 6 bases from V and 5 bases from J, the junction contained 4 bases not matched to a gene. The CDR3 DNA is TGTGCCAGCAGTCGGACTAGCGGAAACAATGAGCAGTTCTTC. This sequence encodes CASSRTSGNNEQFF.

This chain links TRBV28 with TRBJ2-7; 7 bases match TRBD1. Trimming took 2 bases from V and 4 from J; bases not matched to a gene: 5. Germline loops: CDR1 MDHEN, CDR2 SYDVKM. The CDR3 runs to 14 residues. CDR3 sequence (DNA): TGTGCCAGCAGTTTAGGGGACAGACATTACGAGCAGTACTTC. This encodes CASSLGDRHYEQYF. Looking up the rest from reference TRBV28 and TRBJ2-7 gives the full variable domain: DVKVTQSSRYLVKRTGEKVFLECVQDMDHENMFWYRQDPGLGLRLIYFSYDVKMKEKGDIPEGYSVSREKKERFSLILESASTNQTSMYLCASSLGDRHYEQYFGPGTRLTVT.

V is TRBV7-6 and J is TRBJ1-2; D is unresolved. Between the trimmed V and J ends, which lost 1 base and 8 bases, there was a span of 14 bases. The CDR3 has 14 residues. CDR1 and CDR2 (germline): SGHVS, FNYEAQ. The CDR3 DNA follows: TGTGCCAGCAGCTTAGGTGGGCCTACCTCGGGCTACACCTTC. It specifies CASSLGGPTSGYTF. The full variable domain, its missing parts supplied by reference TRBV7-6 and TRBJ1-2, is GAGVSQSPRYKVTKRGQDVALRCDPISGHVSLYWYRQALGQGPEFLTYFNYEAQQDKSGLPNDRFSAERPEGSISTLTIQRTEQRDSAMYRCASSLGGPTSGYTFGSGTRLTVV.

The chain has TRBV18 and TRBJ1-5, with TRBD1 matching over 9 bases. V lost 6 bases and J lost 4; bases outside the gene matches: 1. The CDR3 is 13 amino acids. The germline gives CDR1 KGHSH, CDR2 LQKENI. The CDR3, as DNA: TGTGCCAGCTCTGGACAGGGGAATCAGCCCCAGCATTTT. Protein product: CASSGQGNQPQHF.